The 32 T cell receptor beta chains listed next were all sequenced from one sample in a study of shared clonotypes between healthy human individuals (dated by TCRdb to 2018 to 2020). The library was built by means of the immunoSEQ multiplex PCR assay. Imported from immuneACCESS, the table was reduced by TCRdb to in-frame sequences with V and J called. These copies leave out some clones; in studies compared against another copy, an unresolved V gene accounts for under half, and the cause of the remainder is not known. Counted in this sample were 2,500,000 or so clones; around 92% of them appeared once. The ten most abundant clones make up 0.3% to 0.45% of the sample. Sequencing was done on a sample of naive CD4+ T cells from PBMCs. The cell subset or site label, read with the paper, signifies: CD45RA+ positively selected. These receptors came from a man younger than 30 in good health. Some clones in this sample may be carry-over from other donors' samples.

The chain is built from TRBV6-1 and TRBJ1-1, with no clear D. This CDR3 spans 13 amino acids. V gave up 7 bases and J gave up 1 base, with 10 bases separating them. CDR1 and CDR2 (germline): MNHNS, SASEGT. Here the CDR3 DNA reads TGTGCCAGCATATTTCGGGGGAACACTGAAGCTTTCTTT. Its protein is CASIFRGNTEAFF.

This chain links TRBV15 with TRBJ2-1; D possibly corresponds to TRBD2 (6 bases). The CDR3 is 15 amino acids. Germline-derived CDR1 and CDR2 are LNHNV and YYDKDF (reference sequence). Trimming took off 4 bases at V and 8 bases at J, with 18 bases between the two ends. The CDR3 nucleotides read TGTGCCACCAGCATTCTCGCGGGATTAAGCGATGAGCAGTTCTTC. Encoded protein: CATSILAGLSDEQFF.

This chain uses TRBV29-1 with TRBJ2-5, with D perhaps TRBD2 (5 bases). Deletions cut 6 bases from V and 6 bases from J, with 14 bases between. Germline CDR1 SQVTM, CDR2 ANQGSEA. This CDR3 has 12 amino acids. CDR3: CSVPDFYQTQYF. As DNA, the CDR3 is TGCAGCGTGCCGGACTTCTATCAGACCCAGTACTTC.

This chain joins TRBV5-1 and TRBJ1-2; unclear D gene. Germline values: CDR1 SGHRS, CDR2 YFSETQ. This CDR3 contains 14 residues. V lost 4 bases, J lost 8 bases, and 18 bases lay in between. CDR3 in amino acids: CASSRDLNQGGYTF. The DNA of the CDR3 is TGCGCCAGCAGCCGAGACTTAAATCAAGGGGGCTACACCTTC.

The chain has TRBV7-6 and TRBJ1-2; D gene uncertain. V lost 0 bases, J lost 3 bases, and 8 bases lay in between. There are 14 residues in the CDR3. From germline, CDR1 is SGHVS and CDR2 FNYEAQ. The CDR3 loop reads CASSLASGYYGYTF. The CDR3 DNA sequence: TGTGCCAGCAGCTTAGCGTCAGGTTACTATGGCTACACCTTC.

V and J are TRBV9 and TRBJ2-5; D is unresolved. The CDR3 has 15 amino acids. Germline loops: CDR1 SGDLS, CDR2 YYNGEE. Trimming took off 0 bases at V and 4 bases at J, with 13 bases between the two ends. CDR3 residues: CASSVASMPGETQYF. CDR3 sequence (DNA): TGTGCCAGCAGCGTAGCATCTATGCCGGGAGAGACCCAGTACTTC.

This CDR3 reads CASRYTGATIMNTEAFF. CDR3 sequence (DNA): TGCGCCAGCAGGTATACAGGAGCCACGATCATGAACACTGAAGCTTTCTTT. The rearrangement links TRBV5-1 to TRBJ1-1; D is perhaps TRBD1 (5 bases). Between the trimmed V and J ends, which lost 5 bases and 0 bases, there was a span of 20 bases. Germline-derived CDR1 and CDR2 are SGHRS and YFSETQ. There are 17 residues in the CDR3.

CDR3 region: CASSVGGGRARYNEQFF. The CDR3 DNA reads as TGTGCCAGCAGCGTAGGGGGCGGGAGGGCCCGGTACAATGAGCAGTTCTTC. The chain employs TRBV9 and TRBJ2-1; 9 nucleotides line up with TRBD2. V trimming: 0 bases; J trimming: 4 bases; junction bases outside the gene matches: 8. Germline CDR1 reads SGDLS; CDR2 reads YYNGEE. CDR3 length: 17 amino acids.

The chain couples TRBV5-1 to TRBJ2-5, with 10 positions matching TRBD2. V lost 2 bases and J lost 4; bases outside the gene matches: 2. The length of the CDR3 is 14 residues. The germline gives CDR1 SGHRS, CDR2 YFSETQ. This CDR3 is CASSFSSGRETQYF. CDR3 DNA: TGCGCCAGCAGCTTCTCTAGCGGGAGAGAGACCCAGTACTTC.

J is TRBJ1-1 and V is TRBV18; the D is unclear. The CDR3 is 14 amino acids. Trimming took off 2 bases at V and 3 bases at J, with 10 bases between the two ends. Germline loops: CDR1 KGHSH, CDR2 LQKENI. Here the CDR3 DNA reads TGTGCCAGCTCACCATGGGGTGCGGACACTGAAGCTTTCTTT. Amino acid sequence: CASSPWGADTEAFF.

As regards this clone: Other DNA sequences in the same sample also yield this CDR3. The rearrangement joins TRBV28 to TRBJ1-2, with no clear D. V lost 2 bases, J lost 5 bases, and 6 bases lay in between. The CDR3 spans 12 residues. Germline assignment: CDR1 MDHEN and CDR2 SYDVKM. The CDR3 sequence: CASSLQEYGYTF. As DNA, the CDR3 is TGTGCCAGCAGTTTACAGGAATATGGCTACACCTTC.

This rearrangement joins TRBV28 to TRBJ1-1; D is undetermined. The CDR3 runs to 13 residues. Germline V gene sequence: CDR1 MDHEN, CDR2 SYDVKM. Trimming removed 8 bases at V and 7 bases at J, with 17 bases between. The CDR3: CASGGLRFREAFF. CDR3 sequence (DNA): TGTGCCAGCGGTGGGTTAAGGTTCCGTGAAGCTTTCTTT.

The CDR3 DNA follows: TGTGCCAGCTCACCACGCTCGGGGCTAGCGGAGCAGTTCTTC. This translates into CASSPRSGLAEQFF. This sequence joins TRBV18 and TRBJ2-1, with D perhaps TRBD2 (6 bases). V was clipped by 1 base and J by 10 bases, with 14 bases between them. There are 14 residues in the CDR3. Per germline, CDR1 KGHSH and CDR2 LQKENI.

This chain links TRBV5-4 with TRBJ2-1; the D is unclear. CDR1 and CDR2 (germline): SGHNT, YYREEE (reference sequence). The CDR3 runs 13 residues. V lost 3 bases to trimming and J lost 6 bases, with 10 bases between them. CDR3: CASSSGDSNEQFF. The DNA for the CDR3 is TGTGCCAGCAGCTCCGGCGATAGCAATGAGCAGTTCTTC.

The V gene is TRBV29-1, the J gene TRBJ2-1, with D perhaps given as TRBD1 or TRBD2 (5 bases each). Germline V gene data show CDR1 as SQVTM and CDR2 as ANQGSEA. This CDR3 region has 16 residues. Trimming took 7 bases from V and 0 from J, leaving 19 bases between them. CDR3 DNA sequence: TGCAGCGCCAAGCGAGCAACGGGGACCTCCTACAATGAGCAGTTCTTC. Translating it yields CSAKRATGTSYNEQFF.

The J gene is TRBJ2-7, the V gene TRBV7-8, with 8 positions matching TRBD2. From germline, CDR1 is SGHVS and CDR2 FQNEAQ. Trimming at V came to 5 bases and at J to 4 bases, leaving 7 bases not matched to a gene. The CDR3 spans 14 residues. In DNA, the CDR3 is TGTGCCAGCAGCCAGAGCGGGAGTTTATACGAGCAGTACTTC. It codes for CASSQSGSLYEQYF.

The chain is built from TRBV28 and TRBJ1-5; no firm D call. The germline CDR1 and CDR2 sequences are MDHEN and SYDVKM. The CDR3 runs 15 residues. Trimming removed 3 bases at V and 6 bases at J, with 15 bases between. CDR3 region: CASSLSTSIGQPQHF. CDR3 coding DNA: TGTGCCAGCAGTTTGTCGACGTCTATCGGTCAGCCCCAGCATTTT.

This sequence joins TRBV7-2 and TRBJ2-7; TRBD1 agrees at 8 bases. This CDR3 is built from 16 residues. CDR1 SGHTA and CDR2 FQGNSA come from the germline V gene. V dropped 4 bases and J dropped 8; count of bases not matched to a gene: 16. The CDR3, as DNA: TGTGCCAGCAGCTCCCGCGCCGGGACAGGCCTTCTACAGCAGTACTTC. It specifies CASSSRAGTGLLQQYF.

The CDR3 spells CASSPTGGANVLTF. For the CDR3, the DNA is TGCGCCAGCAGCCCCACTGGGGGGGCCAACGTCCTGACTTTC. The chain is built from TRBV5-1 and TRBJ2-6; D remains ambiguous. Germline values: CDR1 SGHRS, CDR2 YFSETQ. CDR3 length equals 14 residues. Trimming removed 4 bases from V and 4 bases from J, with 9 bases in between. Drawing the rest from reference TRBV5-1 and TRBJ2-6, the complete variable domain is KAGVTQTPRYLIKTRGQQVTLSCSPISGHRSVSWYQQTPGQGLQFLFEYFSETQRNKGNFPGRFSGRQFSNSRSEMNVSTLELGDSALYLCASSPTGGANVLTFGAGSRLTVL.

V usage is TRBV5-1 and J usage is TRBJ2-5, with 8 bases identical to TRBD1. Germline V gene data show CDR1 as SGHRS and CDR2 as YFSETQ. V dropped 3 bases and J dropped 2; count of bases not matched to a gene: 12. CDR3 length equals 17 residues. The CDR3 loop reads CASSYGQGPGKQETQYF. CDR3 in DNA: TGCGCCAGCAGCTACGGACAGGGTCCCGGTAAGCAAGAGACCCAGTACTTC.

There are a few counts of this clone. The J gene is TRBJ2-6, the V gene TRBV9; no firm D call. The CDR3 contains 14 residues. The germline V gene has CDR1 SGDLS and CDR2 YYNGEE. V was pared by 0 bases and J by 3 bases, with 4 bases between. CDR3: CASSVGDGANVLTF. The CDR3 DNA follows: TGTGCCAGCAGCGTAGGGGATGGGGCCAACGTCCTGACTTTC.

The chain recombines TRBV7-6 with TRBJ1-2; no clear D. V was trimmed by 1 base and J by 3 bases, leaving 12 bases between them. CDR1 and CDR2 (germline): SGHVS, FNYEAQ. This CDR3 contains 15 residues. CDR3 bases: TGTGCCAGCAGCTTAGTTGCGGGCTCGGACTATGGCTACACCTTC. Its protein is CASSLVAGSDYGYTF.

About this clone: The junction differs from germline at one of its ends, possibly a read error. This sequence joins TRBV11-2 and TRBJ2-3; D remains ambiguous. Germline assignment: CDR1 SGHAT and CDR2 FQNNGV. This CDR3 spans 10 amino acids. The CDR3 sequence: CASSTNTQYF. CDR3 nucleotides: TGTGCCAGCAGCACAAATACGCAGTATTTT.

The chain is built from TRBV5-1 and TRBJ2-5, with 9 bases aligning to TRBD1. The germline V gene has CDR1 SGHRS and CDR2 YFSETQ. The V segment lost 2 bases and the J segment 4 bases; nucleotides outside the gene matches: 3. The CDR3 runs to 14 residues. CDR3 bases: TGCGCCAGCAGCTTAACGACAGGGGGAGAGACCCAGTACTTC. Amino acids: CASSLTTGGETQYF.

V usage is TRBV2 and J usage is TRBJ1-1; 8 bases agree with TRBD1. This CDR3 contains 16 residues. Trimming cost V 7 bases and J 4 bases; bases outside gene matches: 14. Germline loops: CDR1 SNHLY, CDR2 FYNNEI. CDR3 residues: CASILAGGGLGTEAFF. CDR3 DNA sequence: TGTGCCAGCATTCTGGCAGGGGGCGGTTTGGGCACTGAAGCTTTCTTT.

The chain combines TRBV2 with TRBJ1-2; weak D call: TRBD1 (6 bases). Germline CDR1 reads SNHLY; CDR2 reads FYNNEI. The CDR3 runs to 14 residues. The V and J ends lost 8 bases and 4 bases respectively, with 17 bases between them. As DNA, the CDR3 is TGTGCCAGCCGGGCAGGGGTAGGAAGCTATGGCTACACCTTC. This encodes CASRAGVGSYGYTF.

The chain combines TRBV5-4 with TRBJ2-1; D gene unclear. Germline-derived CDR1 and CDR2 are SGHNT and YYREEE (reference sequence). Trimming stripped 4 bases from V and 9 bases from J, with 14 bases between. The CDR3 totals 13 residues. The CDR3 DNA sequence: TGTGCCAGCAGCCCCACCGGAGTGGGTGAGCAGTTCTTC. Encoded protein: CASSPTGVGEQFF.

The chain couples TRBV7-3 to TRBJ1-1; 7 bases are shared with TRBD1. The junction had 12 bases not matched to a gene; V was cut back by 4 bases and J by 4 bases. Per germline, CDR1 SGHTA and CDR2 FQGTGA. This CDR3 contains 16 residues. This CDR3 reads CASSSTGQNPGTEAFF. CDR3 nucleotide sequence: TGTGCCAGCAGCTCCACGGGACAGAACCCCGGCACTGAAGCTTTCTTT.

V usage is TRBV5-1 and J usage is TRBJ1-3, with 7 bases that match TRBD1. V shed 1 base and J 4 bases; nucleotides not matched to a gene: 5. CDR1 is SGHRS and CDR2 is YFSETQ in the germline V gene. CDR3 size: 15 residues. DNA of the CDR3: TGCGCCAGCAGCTTGACAACAGGGGTGGGAAACACCATATATTTT. It translates to CASSLTTGVGNTIYF.

This sequence joins TRBV7-6 and TRBJ2-7; 7 bases agree with TRBD2. CDR3 length equals 13 residues. Unmatched junction bases numbered 6, after V lost 7 bases and J lost 3 bases. CDR1 is SGHVS, CDR2 FNYEAQ, per germline. This CDR3 is CASTTGGLYEQYF. CDR3 coding DNA: TGTGCCAGCACCACGGGAGGCCTCTACGAGCAGTACTTC.

The V gene is TRBV12-2, the J gene TRBJ2-7; TRBD1, as called in the table, went unchecked against the DNA. TRBV12-2 is a pseudogene locus. This CDR3 has 16 amino acids. CDR3 sequence: CASRLHLGQGANEQYF. The CDR3 DNA follows: TGTGCAAGTCGCTTGCACCTGGGACAGGGGGCCAACGAGCAGTACTTC.

The chain combines TRBV27 with TRBJ2-1, with TRBD1 matching 8 bases. Germline values: CDR1 MNHEY, CDR2 SMNVEV (reference sequence). Trimming at V came to 6 bases and at J to 8 bases, leaving 9 bases not matched to a gene. The CDR3 is 14 amino acids. CDR3 sequence (DNA): TGTGCCAGCAGCCTCCGGACAGGGACCCATGAGCAGTTCTTC. Residues: CASSLRTGTHEQFF.